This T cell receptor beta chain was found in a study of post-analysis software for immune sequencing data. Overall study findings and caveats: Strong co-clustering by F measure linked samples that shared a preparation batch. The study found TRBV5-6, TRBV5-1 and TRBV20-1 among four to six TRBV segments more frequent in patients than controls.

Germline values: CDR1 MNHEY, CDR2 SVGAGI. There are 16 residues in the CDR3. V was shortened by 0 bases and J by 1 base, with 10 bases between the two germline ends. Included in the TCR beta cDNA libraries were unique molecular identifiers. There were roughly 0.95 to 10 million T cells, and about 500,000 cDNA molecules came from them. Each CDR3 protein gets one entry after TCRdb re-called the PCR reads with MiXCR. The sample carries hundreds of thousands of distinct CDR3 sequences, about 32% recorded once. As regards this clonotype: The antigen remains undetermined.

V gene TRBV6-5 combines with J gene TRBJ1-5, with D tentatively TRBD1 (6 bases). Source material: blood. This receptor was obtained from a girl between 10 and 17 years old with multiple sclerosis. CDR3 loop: CASSYSRTASNQPQHF. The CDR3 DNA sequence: TGTGCCAGCAGTTACTCCCGGACAGCAAGCAATCAGCCCCAGCATTTT.